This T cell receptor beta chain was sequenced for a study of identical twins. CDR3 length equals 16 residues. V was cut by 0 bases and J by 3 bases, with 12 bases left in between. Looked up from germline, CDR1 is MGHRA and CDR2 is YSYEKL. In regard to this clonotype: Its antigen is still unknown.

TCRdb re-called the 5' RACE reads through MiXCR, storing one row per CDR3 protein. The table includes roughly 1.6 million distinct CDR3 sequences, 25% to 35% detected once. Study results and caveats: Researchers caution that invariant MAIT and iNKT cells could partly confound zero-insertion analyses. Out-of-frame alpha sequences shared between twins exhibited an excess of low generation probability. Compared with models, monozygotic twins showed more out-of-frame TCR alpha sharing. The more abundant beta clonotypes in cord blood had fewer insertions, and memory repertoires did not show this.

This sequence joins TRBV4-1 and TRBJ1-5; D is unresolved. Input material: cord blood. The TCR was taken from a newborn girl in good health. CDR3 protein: CASSQDPGRFNQPQHF. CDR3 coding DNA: TGCGCCAGCAGCCAAGATCCGGGCAGGTTCAATCAGCCCCAGCATTTT.